Listed below are T cell receptor beta chains from one sample, sequenced in a study of cytomegalovirus exposure and HLA in healthy donors. Some clones are missing from TCRdb's copy, which holds only in-frame ones; the method was immunoSEQ multiplex PCR. This table has more than 150,000 clones, more than 75% appearing once. What was sequenced was PBMCs. Source of these receptors: a woman between 18 and 29 years old in good health and CMV-seronegative. The CDR3 runs from the conserved cysteine through the conserved F or W. D genes are given only for firm matches. Rows may omit the clone size; those that give it use once, few, many or a size class.

j_call clone_size d_call v_call cdr3_aa cdr3_nt
TRBJ2-1 NA TRBD2 TRBV9 CASSPRTSGGYNEQFF TGTGCCAGCAGCCCCCGAACTAGCGGGGGCTACAATGAGCAGTTCTTC
TRBJ2-1 NA NA TRBV30 CAWRPGPGSEQFF TGTGCCTGGAGGCCGGGCCCCGGGAGCGAGCAGTTCTTC
TRBJ2-3 NA TRBD2 TRBV27 CASSFLTSGTDTQYF TGTGCCAGCAGTTTTCTGACTAGCGGCACAGATACGCAGTATTTT
TRBJ1-4 NA NA TRBV7-9 CASSLVGHTGGEKLFF TGTGCCAGCAGCTTAGTGGGACATACGGGGGGAGAAAAACTGTTTTTT
TRBJ2-1 few TRBD2 TRBV10-3 CAISEELAGVNEQFF TGTGCCATCAGTGAGGAACTAGCGGGAGTAAATGAGCAGTTCTTC
TRBJ2-7 NA TRBD1 TRBV30 CALGQGFTYEQYF TGTGCCTTGGGACAGGGCTTTACCTACGAGCAGTACTTC
TRBJ2-3 NA NA TRBV6-5 CASSAESGLLGTQYF TGTGCCAGCAGTGCCGAGAGCGGCTTGTTGGGTACGCAGTATTTT
TRBJ1-1 NA NA TRBV6-5 CASSYLNREWTEAFF TGTGCCAGCAGTTATCTAAACAGGGAATGGACTGAAGCTTTCTTT
TRBJ1-5 once NA TRBV6-1 CASSEISGTAQPQHF TGTGCCAGCAGTGAAATAAGCGGTACAGCTCAGCCCCAGCATTTT
TRBJ1-2 NA NA TRBV21-1 CASSPGTGVYGYTF TGTGCCAGCAGCCCCGGGACAGGGGTGTATGGCTACACCTTC
TRBJ2-5 NA TRBD1 TRBV5-4 CASSLVQGTLRETQYF TGTGCCAGCAGCTTGGTACAGGGGACCTTACGGGAGACCCAGTACTTC
TRBJ2-2 NA TRBD1 TRBV4-2 CASSRSPGTGVGGELFF TGTGCCAGCAGCCGGAGTCCCGGGACAGGGGTTGGCGGGGAGCTGTTTTTT
TRBJ1-3 NA NA TRBV5-1 CASSLTDMLGNTIYF TGCGCCAGCAGCTTGACCGACATGCTCGGAAACACCATATATTTT
TRBJ2-7 NA NA TRBV5-6 CASSLVYTSYEQYF TGTGCCAGCAGCTTGGTCTATACTTCCTACGAGCAGTACTTC
TRBJ1-2 NA TRBD1 TRBV4-2 CASSQATGVQGGYTF TGTGCCAGCAGCCAAGCGACAGGGGTTCAGGGGGGCTACACCTTC
TRBJ2-5 NA TRBD2 TRBV5-6 CASSRAVTSLGGTQYF TGTGCCAGCAGCCGGGCGGTGACTAGCCTTGGAGGGACCCAGTACTTC
TRBJ1-2 NA TRBD1 TRBV5-1 CASSPLGGQGARTYGYTF TGCGCCAGCAGCCCACTTGGGGGACAGGGGGCGCGAACCTATGGCTACACCTTC
TRBJ2-7 NA NA TRBV6-1 CASRPYRDYEQYF TGTGCCAGCAGGCCGTACCGCGACTACGAGCAGTACTTC
TRBJ1-5 NA NA TRBV11-2 CASRTVLSNQPQHF TGTGCCAGTCGGACAGTTTTAAGCAATCAGCCCCAGCATTTT
TRBJ2-3 NA NA TRBV7-3 CASSLTYGSADTQYF TGTGCCAGCAGCTTAACGTATGGGAGCGCAGATACGCAGTATTTT
TRBJ2-2 NA NA TRBV7-9 CASSLVAGTGELFF TGTGCCAGCAGCTTAGTGGCGGGAACCGGGGAGCTGTTTTTT
TRBJ2-2 NA NA TRBV7-9 CASSLAPGDTGELFF TGTGCCAGCAGCTTAGCGCCAGGGGACACCGGGGAGCTGTTTTTT
TRBJ1-2 few NA TRBV7-9 CSSRPGLYGYTF TGTTCCAGCAGACCCGGACTTTATGGCTACACCTTC